The rows below give T cell receptor beta chains drawn from one sample of a study of metastatic and nonmetastatic thyroid tumors. With MiXCR, TCRdb reprocessed the PCR reads. The table shows some 83,000 clones, with approximately 12% occurring only once. The specimen sequenced was tumor tissue. Every receptor here comes from a female donor with papillary thyroid cancer or a benign thyroid nodule (not recorded which). Some clones in this sample may be carry-over from other donors' samples. Each CDR3 is given with its conserved first and last residue. D genes are given only for firm matches. The listing skips clone size in some rows; elsewhere it reads once, few, many or a size class.

j_gene: TRBJ2-1
abundance: many
v_gene: TRBV29-1
d_gene: TRBD2
CDR3aa: CSAGTSGSLQFF
CDR3nt: TGCAGCGCCGGGACTAGCGGGTCGCTGCAGTTCTTC

j_gene: TRBJ2-5
abundance: few
v_gene: TRBV19
d_gene: -
CDR3aa: CASSIQRQETQYF
CDR3nt: TGTGCCAGTAGTATTCAGCGACAAGAGACCCAGTACTTC

j_gene: TRBJ1-1
abundance: few
v_gene: TRBV5-1
d_gene: -
CDR3aa: CASSFAGEAFF
CDR3nt: TGCGCCAGCAGCTTCGCGGGAGAAGCTTTCTTT

j_gene: TRBJ2-7
abundance: many
v_gene: TRBV20-1
d_gene: -
CDR3aa: CSARETRGYYEQYF
CDR3nt: TGCAGTGCTAGGGAAACTAGAGGCTATTACGAGCAGTACTTC

j_gene: TRBJ2-2
abundance: many
v_gene: TRBV27
d_gene: -
CDR3aa: CASSLWLNTGELFF
CDR3nt: TGTGCCAGCAGTTTATGGCTGAACACCGGGGAGCTGTTTTTT

j_gene: TRBJ2-3
abundance: many
v_gene: TRBV6-5
d_gene: -
CDR3aa: CASNNPRRSGTDTQYF
CDR3nt: TGTGCCAGCAATAACCCCCGTAGGTCTGGCACAGATACGCAGTATTTT

j_gene: TRBJ2-7
abundance: many
v_gene: TRBV29-1
d_gene: -
CDR3aa: CSVAFQGGVEQYF
CDR3nt: TGCAGCGTTGCTTTTCAGGGAGGAGTCGAGCAGTACTTC

j_gene: TRBJ2-1
abundance: medium-sized
v_gene: TRBV6-1
d_gene: TRBD2
CDR3aa: CASSEVPVGSGIYNEQFF
CDR3nt: TGTGCCAGCAGTGAAGTTCCGGTGGGTAGCGGGATATACAATGAGCAGTTCTTC

j_gene: TRBJ1-6
abundance: -
v_gene: TRBV24-1
d_gene: -
CDR3aa: CATRQSSYNSPLHF
CDR3nt: TGTGCCACCAGGCAGAGCTCCTATAATTCACCCCTCCACTTT

j_gene: TRBJ1-2
abundance: many
v_gene: TRBV20-1
d_gene: TRBD1
CDR3aa: CSAGTLWAGGPVNYGYTF
CDR3nt: TGCAGTGCTGGTACTCTCTGGGCAGGGGGCCCAGTTAACTATGGCTACACCTTC

j_gene: TRBJ1-6
abundance: once
v_gene: TRBV9
d_gene: TRBD1
CDR3aa: CASSVAGTHRGGSYNSPLHF
CDR3nt: TGTGCCAGCAGCGTAGCAGGAACACACAGGGGGGGGTCCTATAATTCACCCCTCCACTTT

j_gene: TRBJ1-1
abundance: many
v_gene: TRBV9
d_gene: -
CDR3aa: CASSVLGNTEAFF
CDR3nt: TGTGCCAGCAGCGTCCTCGGGAACACTGAAGCTTTCTTT

j_gene: TRBJ1-1
abundance: -
v_gene: TRBV20-1
d_gene: -
CDR3aa: CSARTDENTEAFF
CDR3nt: TGCAGTGCCCGGACAGATGAAAACACTGAAGCTTTCTTT

j_gene: TRBJ2-7
abundance: many
v_gene: TRBV5-1
d_gene: -
CDR3aa: CASSSVPYYEQYF
CDR3nt: TGCGCCAGCAGTTCGGTCCCATATTACGAGCAGTACTTC

j_gene: TRBJ2-7
abundance: many
v_gene: TRBV30
d_gene: TRBD2
CDR3aa: CAWSGTSGFYEQYF
CDR3nt: TGTGCCTGGAGTGGGACTAGCGGGTTCTACGAGCAGTACTTC

j_gene: TRBJ1-1
abundance: many
v_gene: TRBV5-1
d_gene: -
CDR3aa: CASSLYGRGTEAFF
CDR3nt: TGCGCCAGCAGCTTGTATGGTAGGGGGACTGAAGCTTTCTTT

j_gene: TRBJ2-1
abundance: many
v_gene: TRBV7-9
d_gene: -
CDR3aa: CASSYLDNEQFF
CDR3nt: TGTGCCAGCAGCTACCTAGACAATGAGCAGTTCTTC

j_gene: TRBJ2-7
abundance: many
v_gene: TRBV5-1
d_gene: TRBD1
CDR3aa: CASSLNVGQAYEQYF
CDR3nt: TGCGCCAGCAGCTTAAACGTTGGACAGGCCTACGAGCAGTACTTC

j_gene: TRBJ2-2
abundance: -
v_gene: TRBV11-3
d_gene: -
CDR3aa: CASSLRRGAGELFF
CDR3nt: TGTGCCAGCAGCTTAAGGAGGGGTGCCGGGGAGCTGTTTTTT

j_gene: TRBJ2-6
abundance: many
v_gene: TRBV2
d_gene: -
CDR3aa: CASSPGRASGANVLTF
CDR3nt: TGTGCCAGCAGTCCAGGACGGGCCTCTGGGGCCAACGTCCTGACTTTC

j_gene: TRBJ1-4
abundance: many
v_gene: TRBV11-3
d_gene: TRBD1
CDR3aa: CASRRDRVREKLFF
CDR3nt: TGTGCCAGCAGGCGGGACAGGGTGAGGGAAAAACTGTTTTTT

j_gene: TRBJ1-1
abundance: -
v_gene: TRBV19
d_gene: TRBD1
CDR3aa: CASTLDRGLTEAFF
CDR3nt: TGTGCCAGTACCCTGGACAGGGGGCTTACTGAAGCTTTCTTT

j_gene: TRBJ2-3
abundance: -
v_gene: TRBV2
d_gene: TRBD2
CDR3aa: CANGTSEVTDTQYF
CDR3nt: TGTGCCAACGGGACTAGCGAGGTCACAGATACGCAGTATTTT